This TCR beta chain was observed in a study of CD4 T cell repertoires in COVID-19. Study results and caveats: SARS-CoV and/or HKU1 spike cultures shared between about 6 and 26% of SARS-CoV-2 clonotypes.

Comments on this clone: The antigen is not known.

Looked up from germline, CDR1 is SNHLY and CDR2 is FYNNEI. V dropped 11 bases and J dropped 4 bases, with 14 bases sitting between them. This CDR3 spans 12 amino acids. These memory T cells were uncultured and sequenced directly after ex vivo isolation. Repertoires were generated with immunoSEQ multiplex PCR, while TCRdb's copy carries only in-frame clones and drops some. The sample holds fewer than 100,000 clones; roughly four fifths are singletons and the top ten take roughly 0.6%. This sequence joins TRBV2 and TRBJ1-1; D perhaps matches TRBD1 (6 bases). The receptor was isolated from a human donor who had COVID-19. This material consisted of CD4+ T cells from peripheral blood, taken after recovery from COVID-19. CDR3 in DNA: TGTGCCGGATCATCCAGGGGCACTGAAGCTTTCTTT. Amino acid sequence: CAGSSRGTEAFF.